This entry is about one TCR beta chain. CDR1 is SGHTA and CDR2 is FQGNSA in the germline V gene. The CDR3 sequence is 15 residues long. This specimen comes from a study of cytomegalovirus exposure and HLA in healthy donors. With 60 Vbeta and 13 Jbeta primers, the PCR was carried out. In the authors' workflow: Later, an analysis found 65 million to 85 million unique TCR beta chains, and 8.5 million to 14 million of these were shared. Assay: immunoSEQ multiplex PCR; the TCRdb copy retains only in-frame clones and omits some. V and J calls and clone size are as listed in that table; D and trimming were resolved from the DNA. The sample has 150,000 to 200,000 clones, roughly 82% seen once; the top ten hold around 10%.

The receptor was derived from a middle-aged man in good health and CMV-seropositive. Specimen: PBMCs. This chain connects TRBV7-2 to TRBJ2-5; 11 positions match TRBD1. Near its end, the DNA agrees better with TRBJ2-7, so the J call may be wrong. The CDR3 DNA follows: TGTGCCAGCAGCAAGGACAGGGGGCGCGACTACGAGCAGTACTTC. Its protein product is CASSKDRGRDYEQYF.